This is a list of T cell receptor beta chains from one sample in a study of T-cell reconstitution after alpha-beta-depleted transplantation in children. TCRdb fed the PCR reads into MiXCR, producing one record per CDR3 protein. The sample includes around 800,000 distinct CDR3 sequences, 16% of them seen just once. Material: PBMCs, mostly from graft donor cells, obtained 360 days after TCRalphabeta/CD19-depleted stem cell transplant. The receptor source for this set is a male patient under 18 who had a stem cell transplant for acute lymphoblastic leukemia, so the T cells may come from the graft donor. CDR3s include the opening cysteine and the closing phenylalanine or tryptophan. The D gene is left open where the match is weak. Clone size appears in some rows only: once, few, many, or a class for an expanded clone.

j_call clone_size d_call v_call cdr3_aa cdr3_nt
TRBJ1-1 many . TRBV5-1 CASSFYTLNTEAFF TGCGCCAGCAGCTTCTACACGTTGAACACTGAAGCTTTCTTT
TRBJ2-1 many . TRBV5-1 CASSFDYYNEQFF TGTGCCAGCAGTTTCGACTACTACAATGAGCAGTTCTTC
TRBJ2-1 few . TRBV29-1 CSCSGIINEQFF TGCAGCTGTAGCGGAATCATCAATGAGCAGTTCTTC
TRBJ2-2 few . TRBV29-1 CSVEQLNTGELFF TGCAGCGTTGAACAGCTGAACACCGGGGAGCTGTTTTTT
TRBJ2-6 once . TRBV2 CASSEESVGANVLTF TGTGCCAGCAGTGAAGAGTCTGTAGGGGCCAACGTCCTGACTTTC
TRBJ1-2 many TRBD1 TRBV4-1 CASSQGTGPLYGYTF TGCGCCAGCAGCCAAGGGACAGGACCTCTCTATGGCTACACCTTC
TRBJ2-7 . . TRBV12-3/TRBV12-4 CASTSAGLSYEQYF TGTGCCAGCACCTCAGCGGGCCTGTCCTACGAGCAGTACTTC
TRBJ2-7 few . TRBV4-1 CASSQGGGRKVLF TGCGCCAGCAGCCAAGGAGGGGGACGCAAAGTCCTCTTC
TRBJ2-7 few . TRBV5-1 CASSLDLARGTATYEQYF TGCGCCAGCAGCTTGGACCTAGCCCGCGGGACAGCAACCTACGAGCAGTACTTC
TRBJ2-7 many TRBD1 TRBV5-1 CASSWDRTYEQYF TGCGCCAGCAGCTGGGACAGGACCTACGAGCAGTACTTC
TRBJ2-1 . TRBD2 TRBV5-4 CASSSLAETHNEQFF TGTGCCAGCAGCTCACTAGCGGAAACCCACAATGAGCAGTTCTTC
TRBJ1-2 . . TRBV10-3 CAISETGQGSYTF TGTGCCATCAGTGAAACGGGTCAGGGGAGCTACACCTTC